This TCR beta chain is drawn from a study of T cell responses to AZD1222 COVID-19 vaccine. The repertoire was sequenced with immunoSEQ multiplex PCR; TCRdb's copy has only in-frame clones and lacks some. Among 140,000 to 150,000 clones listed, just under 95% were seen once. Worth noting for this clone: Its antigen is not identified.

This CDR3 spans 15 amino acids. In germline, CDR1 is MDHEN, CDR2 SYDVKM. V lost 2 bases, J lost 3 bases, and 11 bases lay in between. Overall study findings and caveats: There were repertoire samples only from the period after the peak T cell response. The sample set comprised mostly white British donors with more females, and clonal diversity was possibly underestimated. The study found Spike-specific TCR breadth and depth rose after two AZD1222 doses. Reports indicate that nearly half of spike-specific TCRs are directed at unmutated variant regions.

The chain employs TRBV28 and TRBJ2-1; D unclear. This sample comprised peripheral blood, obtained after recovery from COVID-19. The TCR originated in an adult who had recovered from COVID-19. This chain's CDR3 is CASSLTGSFYNEQFF. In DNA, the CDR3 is TGTGCCAGCAGTTTAACCGGGTCCTTCTACAATGAGCAGTTCTTC.